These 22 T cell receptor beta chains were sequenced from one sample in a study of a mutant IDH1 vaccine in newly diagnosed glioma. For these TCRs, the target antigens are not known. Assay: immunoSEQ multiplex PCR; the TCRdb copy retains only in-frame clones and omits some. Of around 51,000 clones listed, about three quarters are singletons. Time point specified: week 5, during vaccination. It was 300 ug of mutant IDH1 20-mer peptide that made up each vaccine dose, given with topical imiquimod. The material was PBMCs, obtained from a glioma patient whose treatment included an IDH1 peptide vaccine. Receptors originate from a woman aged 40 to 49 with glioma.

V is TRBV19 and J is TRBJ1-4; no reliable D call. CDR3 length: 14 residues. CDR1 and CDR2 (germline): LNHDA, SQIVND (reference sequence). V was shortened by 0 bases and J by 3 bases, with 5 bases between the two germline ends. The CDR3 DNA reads TGTGCCAGTAGTATAGACAGTGCTAATGAAAAACTGTTTTTT. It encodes CASSIDSANEKLFF.

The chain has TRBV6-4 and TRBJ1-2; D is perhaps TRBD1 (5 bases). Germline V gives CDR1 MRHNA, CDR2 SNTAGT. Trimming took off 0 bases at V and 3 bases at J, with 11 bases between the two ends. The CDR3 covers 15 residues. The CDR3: CASSDSSKGHYGYTF. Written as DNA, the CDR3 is TGTGCCAGCAGTGACTCGTCAAAGGGACACTATGGCTACACCTTC.

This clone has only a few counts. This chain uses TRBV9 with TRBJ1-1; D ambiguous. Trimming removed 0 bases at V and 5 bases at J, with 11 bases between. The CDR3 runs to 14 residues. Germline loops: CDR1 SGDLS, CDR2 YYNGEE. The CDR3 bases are TGTGCCAGCAGCGTAGCTACGTTGGGAACTGAAGCTTTCTTT. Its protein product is CASSVATLGTEAFF.

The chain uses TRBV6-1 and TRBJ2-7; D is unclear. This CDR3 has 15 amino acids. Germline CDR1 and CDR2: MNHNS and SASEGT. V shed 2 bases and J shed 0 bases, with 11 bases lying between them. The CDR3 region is CASSELAFSSYEQYF. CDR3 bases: TGTGCCAGCAGTGAATTGGCTTTCAGCTCCTACGAGCAGTACTTC.

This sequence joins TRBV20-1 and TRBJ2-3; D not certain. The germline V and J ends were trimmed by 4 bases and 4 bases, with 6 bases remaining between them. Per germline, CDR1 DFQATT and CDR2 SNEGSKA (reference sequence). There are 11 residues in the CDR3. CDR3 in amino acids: CSATLSDTQYF. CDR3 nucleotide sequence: TGCAGTGCTACTCTATCAGATACGCAGTATTTT.

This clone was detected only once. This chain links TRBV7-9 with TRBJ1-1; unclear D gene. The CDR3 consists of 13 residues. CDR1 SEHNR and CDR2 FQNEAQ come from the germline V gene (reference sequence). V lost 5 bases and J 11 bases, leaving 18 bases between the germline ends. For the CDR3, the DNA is TGTGCCAGCAGCCCCTCCCTTTTATCGGCGGCTTTCTTT. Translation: CASSPSLLSAAFF.

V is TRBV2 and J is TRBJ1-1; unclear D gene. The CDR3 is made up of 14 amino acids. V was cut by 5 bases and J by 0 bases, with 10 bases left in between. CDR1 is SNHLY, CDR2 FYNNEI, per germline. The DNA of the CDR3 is TGTGCCAGCAGTCGGGAAAGGATGAACACTGAAGCTTTCTTT. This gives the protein CASSRERMNTEAFF. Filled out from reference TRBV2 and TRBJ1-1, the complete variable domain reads EPEVTQTPSHQVTQMGQEVILRCVPISNHLYFYWYRQILGQKVEFLVSFYNNEISEKSEIFDDQFSVERPDGSNFTLKIRSTKLEDSAMYFCASSRERMNTEAFFGQGTRLTVV.

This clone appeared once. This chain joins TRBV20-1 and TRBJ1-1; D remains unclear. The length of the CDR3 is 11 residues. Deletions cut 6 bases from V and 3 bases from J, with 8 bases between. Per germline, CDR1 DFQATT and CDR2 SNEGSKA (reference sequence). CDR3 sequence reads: CSAPVDTEAFF. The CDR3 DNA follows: TGCAGTGCCCCCGTTGACACTGAAGCTTTCTTT.

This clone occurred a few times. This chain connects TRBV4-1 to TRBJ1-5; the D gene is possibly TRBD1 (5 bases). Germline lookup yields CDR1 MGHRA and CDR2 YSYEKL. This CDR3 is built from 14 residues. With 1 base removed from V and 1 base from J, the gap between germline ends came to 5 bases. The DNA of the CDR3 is TGCGCCAGCAGCCAAGGGGACAGCAATCAGCCCCAGCATTTT. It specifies CASSQGDSNQPQHF.

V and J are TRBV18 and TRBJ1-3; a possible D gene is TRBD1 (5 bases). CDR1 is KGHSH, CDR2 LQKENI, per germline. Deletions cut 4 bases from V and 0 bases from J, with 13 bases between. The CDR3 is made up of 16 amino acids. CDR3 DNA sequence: TGTGCCAGCTCACTAATCGAGAGGGGCTCTGGAAACACCATATATTTT. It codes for CASSLIERGSGNTIYF.

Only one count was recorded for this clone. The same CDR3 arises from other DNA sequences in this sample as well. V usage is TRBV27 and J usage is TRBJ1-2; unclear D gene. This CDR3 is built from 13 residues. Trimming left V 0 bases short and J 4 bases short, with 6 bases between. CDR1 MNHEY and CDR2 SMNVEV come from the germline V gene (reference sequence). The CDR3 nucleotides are TGTGCCAGCAGTTTATCGGGCAGCTATGGCTACACCTTC. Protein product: CASSLSGSYGYTF.

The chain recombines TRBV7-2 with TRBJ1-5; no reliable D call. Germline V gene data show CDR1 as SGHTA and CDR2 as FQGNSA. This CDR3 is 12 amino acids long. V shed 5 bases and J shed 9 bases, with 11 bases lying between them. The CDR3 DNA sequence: TGTGCCAGCAGCCCACAGCGTTGGCCCCAGCATTTT. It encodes CASSPQRWPQHF.

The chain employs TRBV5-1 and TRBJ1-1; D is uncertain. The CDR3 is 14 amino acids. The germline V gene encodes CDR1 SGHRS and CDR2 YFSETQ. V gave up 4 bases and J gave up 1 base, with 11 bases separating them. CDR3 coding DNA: TGCGCCAGCAGCCAGATGACACCGAACACTGAAGCTTTCTTT. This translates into CASSQMTPNTEAFF.

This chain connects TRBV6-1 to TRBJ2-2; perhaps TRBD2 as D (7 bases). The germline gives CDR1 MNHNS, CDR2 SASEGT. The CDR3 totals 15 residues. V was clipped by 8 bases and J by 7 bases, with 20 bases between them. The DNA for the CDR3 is TGTGCCAGCGGCAGGGAGGGGGGTAGAGACGGGGAGCTGTTTTTT. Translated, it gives CASGREGGRDGELFF.

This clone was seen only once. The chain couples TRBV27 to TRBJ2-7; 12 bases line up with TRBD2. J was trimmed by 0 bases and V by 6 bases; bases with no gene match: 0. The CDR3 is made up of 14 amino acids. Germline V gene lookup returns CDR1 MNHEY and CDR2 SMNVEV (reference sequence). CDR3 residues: CASRLAGGSYEQYF. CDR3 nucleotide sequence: TGTGCCAGCAGACTAGCGGGGGGCTCCTACGAGCAGTACTTC.

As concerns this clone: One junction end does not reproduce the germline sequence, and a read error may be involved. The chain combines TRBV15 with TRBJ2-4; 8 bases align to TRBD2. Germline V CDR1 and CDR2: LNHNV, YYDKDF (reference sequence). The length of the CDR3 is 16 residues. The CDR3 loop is CATSSPGGGVKSIQYF. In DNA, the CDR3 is TGTGCCACCAGCTCCCCCGGGGGGGGCGTCAAAAGCATTCAGTACTTC.

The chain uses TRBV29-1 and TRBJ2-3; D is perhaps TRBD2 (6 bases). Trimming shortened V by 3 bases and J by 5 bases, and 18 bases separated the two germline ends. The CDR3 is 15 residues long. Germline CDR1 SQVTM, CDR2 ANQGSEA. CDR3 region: CSVEGGRPSQDTQYF. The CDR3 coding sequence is TGCAGCGTTGAGGGGGGACGGCCTTCGCAAGATACGCAGTATTTT.

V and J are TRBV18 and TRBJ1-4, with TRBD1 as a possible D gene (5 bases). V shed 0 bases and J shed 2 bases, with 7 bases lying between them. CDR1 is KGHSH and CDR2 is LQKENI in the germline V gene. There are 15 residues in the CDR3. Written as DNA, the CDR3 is TGTGCCAGCTCACCACCGGGGGAGACTAATGAAAAACTGTTTTTT. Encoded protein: CASSPPGETNEKLFF.

The CDR3 is CASSLGQRTDTQYF. The DNA of the CDR3 is TGCGCCAGCAGCCTGGGACAACGCACAGATACGCAGTATTTT. V gene TRBV5-1 combines with J gene TRBJ2-3, with a tentative D call TRBD1 (6 bases). Germline CDR1 is SGHRS and CDR2 is YFSETQ. V lost 4 bases, J lost 1 base, and 10 bases lay in between. This CDR3 is built from 14 residues.

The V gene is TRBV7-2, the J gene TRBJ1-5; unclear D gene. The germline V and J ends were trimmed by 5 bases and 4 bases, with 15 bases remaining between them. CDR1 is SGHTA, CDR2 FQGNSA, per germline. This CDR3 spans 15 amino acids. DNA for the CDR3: TGTGCCAGCAGCACGGACGGTCTATCTAATCAGCCCCAGCATTTT. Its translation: CASSTDGLSNQPQHF.

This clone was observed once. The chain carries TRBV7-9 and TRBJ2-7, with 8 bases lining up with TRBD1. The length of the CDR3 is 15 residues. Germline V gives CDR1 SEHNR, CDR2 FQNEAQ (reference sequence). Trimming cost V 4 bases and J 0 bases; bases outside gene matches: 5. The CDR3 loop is CASSSAGTGSYEQYF. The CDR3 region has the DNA TGTGCCAGCAGCTCCGCCGGGACAGGCTCCTACGAGCAGTACTTC.

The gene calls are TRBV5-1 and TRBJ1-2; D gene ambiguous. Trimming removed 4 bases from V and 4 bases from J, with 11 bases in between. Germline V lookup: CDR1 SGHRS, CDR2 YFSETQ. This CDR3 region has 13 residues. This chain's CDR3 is CASSPGRSYGYTF. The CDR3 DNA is TGCGCCAGCAGCCCTGGACGGTCCTATGGCTACACCTTC.